A selection of T cell receptor beta chains follows, all from one sample in a study of cytomegalovirus exposure and HLA in healthy donors. Assay: immunoSEQ multiplex PCR; the TCRdb copy retains only in-frame clones and omits some. The sample lists a few hundred thousand clones; about 79% were seen once. Sequenced: PBMCs. The source of these receptors is a man aged 18 to 35 in good health and CMV-seronegative. CDR3s include the opening cysteine and the closing phenylalanine or tryptophan. Each record gives: clone size, J gene, V gene, D gene, CDR3 protein, CDR3 DNA. D genes are given only for firm matches. Rows give clone size only sometimes, using once, few, many, or a class for an expanded clone.

>NA|TRBJ2-3|TRBV7-2|NA
CASSWRQSTDTQYF
TGTGCCAGCAGTTGGAGACAGAGCACAGATACGCAGTATTTT
>once|TRBJ2-2|TRBV19|NA
CAIEVRTGELFF
TGTGCCATTGAGGTCCGAACCGGGGAGCTGTTTTTT
>NA|TRBJ1-1|TRBV28|TRBD1
CASSPIQGANTEAFF
TGTGCCAGCAGTCCAATACAGGGGGCGAACACTGAAGCTTTCTTT
>NA|TRBJ1-4|TRBV13|NA
CASSLGRTATNEKLFF
TGTGCCAGCAGCTTGGGGAGAACCGCAACTAATGAAAAACTGTTTTTT
>NA|TRBJ1-4|TRBV18|NA
CASSPLDDSRLFF
TGTGCCAGCTCACCATTGGATGACAGCCGACTGTTTTTT
>NA|TRBJ2-7|TRBV5-1|NA
CASSLASRSEQYF
TGCGCCAGCAGCTTGGCGTCTAGGTCCGAGCAGTACTTC
>NA|TRBJ2-1|TRBV7-9|NA
CASSRGGGHNEQFF
TGTGCCAGCAGCAGAGGAGGGGGCCACAATGAGCAGTTCTTC
>once|TRBJ2-7|TRBV28|NA
CASSSSGEGGYEQYF
TGTGCCAGCAGCTCCTCCGGGGAGGGGGGCTACGAGCAGTACTTC
>NA|TRBJ1-5|TRBV30|NA
CAWGGDINQPQHF
TGTGCCTGGGGGGGGGACATCAATCAGCCCCAGCATTTT
>NA|TRBJ2-2|TRBV6-7|NA
CASTASAENTGELFF
TGTGCCTCAACAGCCTCGGCAGAGAACACCGGGGAGCTGTTTTTT
>NA|TRBJ1-1|TRBV10-3|NA
CAISDGRTGVNTEAFF
TGTGCCATCAGTGATGGACGAACAGGAGTGAACACTGAAGCTTTCTTT
>NA|TRBJ1-4|TRBV25-1|TRBD1
CASSDDRGRVVDEKLFF
TGTGCCAGCAGTGATGACAGGGGTAGAGTCGTCGATGAAAAACTGTTTTTT
>once|TRBJ2-7|TRBV27|NA
CASSSMAGFDHEQYF
TGTGCCAGCAGTTCAATGGCAGGGTTCGACCACGAGCAGTACTTC
>NA|TRBJ1-2|TRBV5-6|TRBD1
CASSRDRDHLDYGYTF
TGTGCCAGCAGCCGGGACAGGGACCACCTCGACTATGGCTACACCTTC
>NA|TRBJ1-2|TRBV4-3|NA
CASSQVTTGRDYGYTF
TGCGCCAGCAGCCAAGTTACGACAGGACGGGACTATGGCTACACCTTC
>NA|TRBJ2-5|TRBV7-8|TRBD1
CASSSLHIPGQGRETQYF
TGTGCCAGCAGCTCCCTACATATTCCGGGACAGGGTAGAGAGACCCAGTACTTC
>NA|TRBJ2-7|TRBV19|TRBD1
CASSYRDSSYEQYF
TGTGCCAGTAGTTACCGGGACAGCTCCTACGAGCAGTACTTC
>NA|TRBJ2-7|TRBV7-2|NA
CASSLGPLDEQYF
TGTGCCAGCAGCCTGGGCCCTCTGGACGAGCAGTACTTC
>NA|TRBJ2-7|TRBV5-1|NA
CASSLGGVEDEQYF
TGCGCCAGCAGCTTAGGAGGGGTAGAGGACGAGCAGTACTTC